This T cell receptor (beta chain) emerged from a study of OX40 agonist ivuxolimab in advanced cancers. Study-wide context: Every 2 weeks, patients received ivuxolimab intravenously, dosed at 0.01 to 10 mg/kg. Patients treated during dose escalation were battling hepatocellular carcinoma, melanoma, renal cell or head and neck cancer. The mean age was roughly 60 years, ranging from 23 to 79, with under 90% of participants male.

The repertoire was sequenced with immunoSEQ multiplex PCR; TCRdb's copy has only in-frame clones and lacks some. The sample holds about 70,000 clones, about 94% seen once. The CDR3 runs 15 residues. V was pared by 4 bases and J by 3 bases, with 7 bases of the junction left unmatched. Germline CDR1 and CDR2: SGHTS and YDEGEE. The sequenced sample was CD4+ or CD8+ T cells sorted from blood, obtained in a trial of the OX40 agonist ivuxolimab. This chain links TRBV5-8 with TRBJ2-7; 10 nucleotides match TRBD1. This clonotype originated in an adult with an advanced solid tumor such as melanoma, head and neck, liver or kidney cancer. The CDR3 region is CASSPGQGGFYEQYF. The DNA of the CDR3 is TGTGCCAGCAGCCCCGGACAGGGGGGCTTCTACGAGCAGTACTTC. The entire variable domain, with the rest obtained from reference TRBV5-8 and TRBJ2-7, is as follows: EAGVTQSPTHLIKTRGQQATLRCSPISGHTSVYWYQQALGLGLQFLLWYDEGEERNRGNFPPRFSGRQFPNYSSELNVNALELEDSALYLCASSPGQGGFYEQYFGPGTRLTVT.